Below are 21 T cell receptor beta chains sequenced from a single sample in a study of long-term antiretroviral therapy in people with HIV. An immunoSEQ assay, version v3.0, was performed at survey level. Using immunoSEQ multiplex PCR, the repertoire was profiled, and TCRdb retains in-frame clones only, with some absent. The table includes approximately 12,000 clones, about 81% detected once. Sequencing used unsorted PBMCs, obtained around 8.2 years after starting antiretroviral therapy. These receptor sequences come from a man in his fifties or sixties with HIV.

The chain recombines TRBV21-1 with TRBJ1-1; the listed D gene, TRBD1, was not tested against the DNA. TRBV21-1 is assigned pseudogene status. The CDR3 extends over 13 amino acids. DNA of the CDR3: TGTGCCAGCAACTCCACAGATAACACTGAAGCTTTCTTT. Encoded protein: CASNSTDNTEAFF.

This sequence joins TRBV6-5 and TRBJ2-5, with D perhaps given as TRBD1 or TRBD2 (6 bases each). Trimming stripped 2 bases from V and 5 bases from J, with 12 bases between. This CDR3 contains 14 residues. Per the germline V gene, CDR1 is MNHEY and CDR2 is SVGAGI. DNA of the CDR3: TGTGCCAGCAGTTACGGAGGGGGGAGGGAGACCCAGTACTTC. Translating gives CASSYGGGRETQYF.

This rearrangement joins TRBV30 to TRBJ1-5, with TRBD1 identical over 8 bases. This CDR3 has 15 amino acids. With V trimmed by 2 bases and J by 7 bases, 10 bases remained unmatched. Germline CDR1 reads GTSNPN; CDR2 reads SVGIG (reference sequence). CDR3 region: CAWSPGQGGNQPQHF. The DNA of the CDR3 is TGTGCCTGGAGTCCCGGACAGGGAGGGAACCAGCCCCAGCATTTT.

In this sample, this clone turned up a few times. The CDR3 DNA follows: TGTGCCAGCAGTTCATCAACAGCGAATCAGCCCCAGCATTTT. It is translated as CASSSSTANQPQHF. This chain joins TRBV27 and TRBJ1-5; no definite D call. V was trimmed by 4 bases and J by 4 bases, leaving 11 bases between them. Germline CDR1 reads MNHEY; CDR2 reads SMNVEV (reference sequence). The CDR3 runs to 14 residues.

The chain couples TRBV2 to TRBJ2-7; D gene uncertain. Germline CDR1 SNHLY, CDR2 FYNNEI. The germline V and J ends were trimmed by 3 bases and 2 bases, with 11 bases remaining between them. The CDR3 spans 14 residues. This CDR3 is CASSEWAPTYEQYF. DNA for the CDR3: TGTGCCAGCAGTGAGTGGGCCCCGACCTACGAGCAGTACTTC.

The chain recombines TRBV27 with TRBJ1-4; D gene uncertain. The length of the CDR3 is 14 residues. Trimming cost V 5 bases and J 5 bases, with 12 bases left between them. CDR1 is MNHEY and CDR2 is SMNVEV in the germline V gene (reference sequence). The CDR3 region has the DNA TGTGCCAGCAGTAGAGGGTTGATGAATGAAAAACTGTTTTTT. Encoded protein: CASSRGLMNEKLFF. The full variable domain, completed using reference TRBV27 and TRBJ1-4, is EAQVTQNPRYLITVTGKKLTVTCSQNMNHEYMSWYRQDPGLGLRQIYYSMNVEVTDKGDVPEGYKVSRKEKRNFPLILESPSPNQTSLYFCASSRGLMNEKLFFGSGTQLSVL.

This chain connects TRBV10-3 to TRBJ1-2; TRBD1 might be the D (5 bases). The CDR3 length is 16 residues. V lost 0 bases, J lost 4 bases, and 15 bases lay in between. Germline CDR1 and CDR2: ENHRY and SYGVKD. CDR3 coding DNA: TGTGCCATCAGTGAGTCGTGGCAGGGCGGAGGCTATGGCTACACCTTC. Its protein product is CAISESWQGGGYGYTF.

This chain connects TRBV7-9 to TRBJ1-2; D gene ambiguous. Germline V gene data show CDR1 as SEHNR and CDR2 as FQNEAQ (reference sequence). The CDR3 extends over 12 amino acids. V was cut by 5 bases and J by 2 bases, with 6 bases left in between. The chain's CDR3 is CASSIDNYGYTF. As DNA, the CDR3 is TGTGCCAGCAGCATAGACAACTATGGCTACACCTTC.

This clone came up a few times. The chain recombines TRBV14 with TRBJ2-1; D possibly corresponds to TRBD2 (5 bases). This CDR3 has 16 residues. Trimming left V 1 base short and J 8 bases short, with 18 bases between. From germline, CDR1 is SGHDN and CDR2 FVKESK. This CDR3 reads CASSQARDRVFDEQFF. The CDR3 DNA is TGTGCCAGCAGCCAAGCCCGGGATAGGGTCTTCGATGAGCAGTTCTTC.

This clone was recorded a few times. V usage is TRBV19 and J usage is TRBJ2-7; D might be TRBD2 (5 bases). The CDR3 is 13 residues long. The germline gives CDR1 LNHDA, CDR2 SQIVND (reference sequence). V dropped 8 bases and J dropped 4 bases, with 15 bases sitting between them. The CDR3: CASRDPGNYEQYF. Here the CDR3 DNA reads TGTGCCAGTCGGGATCCCGGGAATTACGAGCAGTACTTC.

V is TRBV5-5 and J is TRBJ1-2, with D perhaps matching TRBD1 (6 bases). Looked up from germline, CDR1 is SGHKS and CDR2 is YYEKEE (reference sequence). This CDR3 spans 14 amino acids. V lost 1 base and J 2 bases, leaving 9 bases between the germline ends. CDR3 region: CASSLTGGNYGYTF. CDR3 DNA sequence: TGTGCCAGCAGCTTGACGGGGGGCAACTATGGCTACACCTTC. The full variable domain, rest sourced from reference TRBV5-5 and TRBJ1-2, is DAGVTQSPTHLIKTRGQQVTLRCSPISGHKSVSWYQQVLGQGPQFIFQYYEKEERGRGNFPDRFSARQFPNYSSELNVNALLLGDSALYLCASSLTGGNYGYTFGSGTRLTVV.

Only one count was recorded for this clone. The chain carries TRBV7-8 and TRBJ2-2, with D possibly being TRBD1 (6 bases). The CDR3 length is 15 residues. Germline V gives CDR1 SGHVS, CDR2 FQNEAQ. Trimming removed 3 bases at V and 6 bases at J, with 14 bases between. The CDR3: CASSFYRDQAGELFF. The CDR3 DNA reads TGTGCCAGCAGCTTTTACAGGGACCAAGCCGGGGAGCTGTTTTTT.

This chain links TRBV7-9 with TRBJ2-2, with no clear D. The CDR3 contains 15 residues. Germline-derived CDR1 and CDR2 are SEHNR and FQNEAQ (reference sequence). Trimming removed 2 bases from V and 4 bases from J, with 11 bases in between. The CDR3: CASSLLTGGTGELFF. The CDR3 DNA reads TGTGCCAGCAGCTTACTGACGGGCGGCACCGGGGAGCTGTTTTTT.

The chain uses TRBV6-5 and TRBJ1-6; D not resolved. The CDR3 spans 15 residues. The V end lost 4 bases, the J end lost 7 bases, and 14 bases lay between the germline ends. Germline CDR1 and CDR2: MNHEY and SVGAGI. The CDR3 spells CASSSGPTRNSPLHF. The CDR3 bases are TGTGCCAGCAGTTCAGGACCGACCCGGAATTCACCCCTCCACTTT.

The chain is built from TRBV5-1 and TRBJ2-7; a weak D match, TRBD1 (6 bases). Trimming cost V 4 bases and J 2 bases, with 16 bases left between them. CDR1 and CDR2 (germline): SGHRS, YFSETQ. The CDR3 length is 15 residues. This chain's CDR3 is CASSPTGTIPYEQYF. CDR3 sequence (DNA): TGCGCCAGCAGCCCCACCGGGACAATCCCCTACGAGCAGTACTTC. Variable domain in full (rest from reference TRBV5-1 and TRBJ2-7): KAGVTQTPRYLIKTRGQQVTLSCSPISGHRSVSWYQQTPGQGLQFLFEYFSETQRNKGNFPGRFSGRQFSNSRSEMNVSTLELGDSALYLCASSPTGTIPYEQYFGPGTRLTVT.

V usage is TRBV6-6 and J usage is TRBJ1-1; possible D gene TRBD1, 5 bases. The V and J ends lost 5 bases and 1 base respectively, with 8 bases between them. Germline CDR1 and CDR2: MNHNY and SVGAGI (reference sequence). The CDR3 sequence is 13 residues long. DNA of the CDR3: TGTGCCAGCAGTCAGGACACGAACACTGAAGCTTTCTTT. This sequence encodes CASSQDTNTEAFF.

CDR3 bases: TGCAGCGTTGAAGATCAAGGAACTAGCACAGATACGCAGTATTTT. Protein product: CSVEDQGTSTDTQYF. The V and J genes are TRBV29-1 and TRBJ2-3; D is uncertain. Germline assignment: CDR1 SQVTM and CDR2 ANQGSEA. The CDR3 extends over 15 amino acids. V lost 0 bases and J lost 0, with 10 bases in between.

This chain links TRBV9 with TRBJ2-3; D unresolved. Germline V gene lookup returns CDR1 SGDLS and CDR2 YYNGEE. CDR3 size: 13 residues. V lost 4 bases to trimming and J lost 4 bases, with 10 bases between them. The CDR3 loop reads CASSPEVSDTQYF. The CDR3 DNA reads TGTGCCAGCAGCCCAGAGGTCTCAGATACGCAGTATTTT.

A single count supports this clone. This CDR3 reads CASSPLEGSYNEQFF. The CDR3 DNA follows: TGTGCCAGCAGCCCCCTTGAGGGGTCCTACAATGAGCAGTTCTTC. This chain connects TRBV7-8 to TRBJ2-1, with D perhaps matching TRBD1 or TRBD2 (5 bases each). The germline V and J ends were trimmed by 5 bases and 1 base, with 12 bases remaining between them. Germline CDR1 and CDR2: SGHVS and FQNEAQ. The CDR3 loop spans 15 amino acids.

The chain recombines TRBV9 with TRBJ2-7; a possible D gene is TRBD1 (6 bases). Germline-derived CDR1 and CDR2 are SGDLS and YYNGEE. V was trimmed by 3 bases and J by 3 bases, leaving 22 bases between them. This CDR3 comprises 17 residues. In DNA, the CDR3 is TGTGCCAGCAGCGCATCACCAAACCGGGACAATGACTACGAGCAGTACTTC. Protein sequence: CASSASPNRDNDYEQYF.

V gene TRBV6-1 combines with J gene TRBJ1-1; D is unresolved. CDR1 MNHNS and CDR2 SASEGT come from the germline V gene. V was trimmed by 4 bases and J by 8 bases, leaving 14 bases between them. CDR3 length: 13 amino acids. The CDR3 spells CASSGYRKSEAFF. The CDR3 DNA reads as TGTGCCAGCAGTGGTTACAGAAAATCGGAAGCTTTCTTT.